This T cell receptor beta chain was recovered during a study of T cells in Graves' hyperthyroidism and ophthalmopathy. This clonotype was seen at least ten times. Its specificity is unknown. General study findings and limits: Before onset, ophthalmopathy was predicted by the model a median 6.5 months earlier. Most thyroid clonotypes that were expanded above 0.001 also turned up in blood.

Per the germline V gene, CDR1 is KGHDR and CDR2 is SFDVKD. V lost 4 bases, J lost 8 bases, and 10 bases stayed unmatched. This CDR3 comprises 15 residues. It was RNA transcripts that yielded the amplified TCR beta CDR3 regions. Using the HTBI primer set, a first-round RT-PCR was run on the TCR CDR3. TCRdb fed the multiplex PCR reads into MiXCR, producing one record per CDR3 protein. The sample shows 750,000 to 950,000 distinct CDR3 sequences, around 39% of them seen only once. Sequenced sample: blood. The receptor was derived from a man younger than 35 with Graves' hyperthyroidism. The rearrangement uses TRBV24-1 and TRBJ1-5; 7 positions match TRBD1. CDR3 in DNA: TGTGCCACCAGTGACCCACGGGACAGCCAAAAGCCCCAGCATTTT. Protein: CATSDPRDSQKPQHF.